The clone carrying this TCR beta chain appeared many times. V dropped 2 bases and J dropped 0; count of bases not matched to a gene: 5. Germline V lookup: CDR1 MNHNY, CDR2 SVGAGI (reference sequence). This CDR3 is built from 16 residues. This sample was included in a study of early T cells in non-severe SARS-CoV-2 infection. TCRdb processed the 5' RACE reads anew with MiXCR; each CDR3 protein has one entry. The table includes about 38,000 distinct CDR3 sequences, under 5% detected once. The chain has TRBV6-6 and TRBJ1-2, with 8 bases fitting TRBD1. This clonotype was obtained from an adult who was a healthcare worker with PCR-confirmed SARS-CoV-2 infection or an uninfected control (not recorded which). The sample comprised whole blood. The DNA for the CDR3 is TGTGCCAGCAGTTACACCGGACAGGGCTCTAACTATGGCTACACCTTC. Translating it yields CASSYTGQGSNYGYTF.